This record looks at one T cell receptor beta chain sequence and its context. Antigen unknown. The sample originates from a study of CD8 T cells in ankylosing spondylitis. Findings and limits, study-wide: Matched synovial fluid from ankylosing spondylitis patients was reported to be enriched for disease-linked clones.

With V trimmed by 3 bases and J by 6 bases, 8 bases remained unmatched. Germline loops: CDR1 DFQATT, CDR2 SNEGSKA (reference sequence). CDR3 length equals 14 residues. TCRdb ran MiXCR on the 5' RACE reads and lists one entry per CDR3 protein. This repertoire shows about 360,000 distinct CDR3 sequences, roughly 22% found once; its top ten account for roughly 14%. The chain combines TRBV20-1 with TRBJ2-3; the match to TRBD1 covers 8 bases. The clonotype originates from a male donor with ankylosing spondylitis or in good health (not recorded which). The sequencing sample was made of blood, either unsorted or a sorted T cell fraction (not recorded which). The CDR3 bases are TGCAGTGCTAGGGGGGCGACAGGGGTTGATACGCAGTATTTT. Residues: CSARGATGVDTQYF.